The 16 T cell receptor beta chains below were found in one sample sequenced in a study of T-cell memory formation after mild COVID-19. TCRdb passed the 5' RACE reads through MiXCR, listing each CDR3 protein once. The sample holds around 440,000 distinct CDR3 sequences, about 18% seen once. The sequenced sample consisted of PBMCs or a T cell subset sorted from them (not recorded which). The source is an adult woman who had mild COVID-19 (a few samples of this study predate the infection). Cell type and time point are not known.

As regards this clonotype: It may be a read error: a sequence one base away is much more abundant. The chain carries TRBV6-5 and TRBJ1-1, with TRBD1 as a possible D gene (5 bases). Germline lookup yields CDR1 MNHEY and CDR2 SVGAGI. This CDR3 region has 13 residues. This chain's CDR3 is CARSAAGRTEAFF. The CDR3 nucleotides are TGTGCCCGCAGCGCCGCAGGGAGGACTGAAGCTTTCTTT.

This rearrangement joins TRBV9 to TRBJ2-7; no reliable D call. Germline lookup yields CDR1 SGDLS and CDR2 YYNGEE. The CDR3 length is 14 residues. V dropped 0 bases and J dropped 2 bases, with 9 bases sitting between them. This CDR3 reads CASSVGQSAYEQYF. The DNA for the CDR3 is TGTGCCAGCAGCGTAGGGCAGAGCGCCTACGAGCAGTACTTC.

This clonotype has a handful of counts. The V gene is TRBV24-1, the J gene TRBJ2-3, with 8 bases aligning to TRBD2. Germline-derived CDR1 and CDR2 are KGHDR and SFDVKD. This CDR3 is built from 15 residues. After removal of 3 bases from V and 4 bases from J, the junction contained 5 bases not matched to a gene. CDR3 in amino acids: CATSDPGGPADTQYF. The CDR3, as DNA: TGTGCCACCAGTGATCCGGGAGGGCCTGCAGATACGCAGTATTTT.

In its sample, this clonotype was seen once. The J gene is TRBJ2-2, the V gene TRBV7-3; D remains ambiguous. The germline CDR1 and CDR2 sequences are SGHTA and FQGTGA. V was shortened by 1 base and J by 4 bases, with 7 bases between the two germline ends. The CDR3 has 14 amino acids. In DNA, the CDR3 is TGTGCCAGCAGCTTAAAGCTAAGCACCGGGGAGCTGTTTTTT. Translating it yields CASSLKLSTGELFF.

The gene calls are TRBV7-2 and TRBJ2-2, with a tentative D call TRBD1 (6 bases). The CDR3 length is 16 residues. CDR1 and CDR2 (germline): SGHTA, FQGNSA. The V end lost 5 bases, the J end lost 2 bases, and 15 bases lay between the germline ends. CDR3 coding DNA: TGTGCCAGCAGCACCTACAGGGCTACTAACACCGGGGAGCTGTTTTTT. Translation: CASSTYRATNTGELFF.

This chain links TRBV6-5 with TRBJ1-1; the D gene is possibly TRBD1 (6 bases). V lost 8 bases, J lost 9 bases, and 28 bases lay in between. Germline CDR1 is MNHEY and CDR2 is SVGAGI. The CDR3 sequence is 16 residues long. Here the CDR3 reads CASGVKITGMSLKAFF. The CDR3 region has the DNA TGTGCCAGCGGCGTAAAAATTACAGGGATGAGTCTTAAAGCTTTCTTT.

This clonotype came up a few times. The V gene is TRBV10-3, the J gene TRBJ1-2, with 7 bases identical to TRBD1. The CDR3 consists of 15 residues. The germline V gene encodes CDR1 ENHRY and CDR2 SYGVKD. V was pared by 2 bases and J by 2 bases, with 5 bases of the junction left unmatched. The CDR3 DNA follows: TGTGCCATCAGTGAGCCTCCGACAGGGAACTATGGCTACACCTTC. Translated: CAISEPPTGNYGYTF.

In its sample, this clonotype was seen a few times. The rearrangement links TRBV7-9 to TRBJ2-7; tentatively, D is TRBD1 or TRBD2 (5 bases each). Trimming stripped 5 bases from V and 3 bases from J, with 8 bases between. The CDR3 sequence is 12 residues long. CDR1 and CDR2 (germline): SEHNR, FQNEAQ (reference sequence). Here the CDR3 reads CASSRGDYEQYF. In DNA form, the CDR3 reads TGTGCCAGCAGCCGGGGCGACTACGAGCAGTACTTC.

This clonotype occurred a few times. The chain is built from TRBV4-1 and TRBJ1-1, with D possibly TRBD1 on 5 matching bases. V shed 4 bases and J shed 6 bases, with 24 bases lying between them. The CDR3 totals 17 residues. From germline, CDR1 is MGHRA and CDR2 YSYEKL. The CDR3: CASSRLIREGLSSEAFF. CDR3 DNA sequence: TGCGCCAGCAGCCGCCTGATCAGAGAGGGGTTGAGTTCTGAAGCTTTCTTT.

The chain uses TRBV7-8 and TRBJ1-5; TRBD1 agrees at 7 bases. Trimming at V came to 5 bases and at J to 3 bases, leaving 10 bases not matched to a gene. This CDR3 is 16 amino acids long. Germline CDR1 SGHVS, CDR2 FQNEAQ. CDR3: CASSPAGGQLNQPQHF. CDR3 nucleotides: TGTGCCAGCAGCCCCGCGGGGGGACAGCTCAATCAGCCCCAGCATTTT.

As to this clonotype: Relative to the germline gene, one junction end is altered; a read error may explain this. The chain employs TRBV24-1 and TRBJ2-5; TRBD2 is a possible D gene (5 bases). The CDR3 length is 14 residues. Germline values: CDR1 KGHDR, CDR2 SFDVKD. The CDR3 loop reads CATSGPEGRETQHF. CDR3 coding DNA: TGTGCCACCAGTGGCCCAGAGGGAAGAGAGACCCAGCACTTC.

This clonotype was seen more than once but under ten times. This rearrangement joins TRBV2 to TRBJ2-1, with 8 nucleotides matching TRBD1. The trim removed 9 bases at V and 3 bases at J, leaving 7 bases unmatched. The CDR3 totals 14 residues. Per the germline V gene, CDR1 is SNHLY and CDR2 is FYNNEI. The chain's CDR3 is CASRAGGSYNEQFF. The CDR3 DNA sequence: TGTGCCAGTAGAGCAGGGGGCAGCTACAATGAGCAGTTCTTC.

The chain combines TRBV15 with TRBJ1-1; the D is unclear. CDR1 is LNHNV, CDR2 YYDKDF, per germline (reference sequence). The CDR3 contains 11 residues. Trimming took off 0 bases at V and 11 bases at J, with 7 bases between the two ends. The CDR3 reads CATSREEWAFF. The CDR3 DNA reads TGTGCCACCAGCAGAGAGGAGTGGGCTTTCTTT.

A few counts support this clonotype. V gene TRBV12-3 or TRBV12-4 combines with J gene TRBJ2-7, with D possibly TRBD1 on 6 matching bases. The V end was cut by 8 bases, the J end by 3 bases, with 11 bases between. CDR3 length: 12 amino acids. The DNA of the CDR3 is TGTGCCAGCGGGCAGGGGCGCTACGAGCAGTACTTC. This codes for CASGQGRYEQYF.

V and J are TRBV7-2 and TRBJ2-3; maybe TRBD2 (5 bases). Trimming took off 3 bases at V and 2 bases at J, with 12 bases between the two ends. Germline V gene data show CDR1 as SGHTA and CDR2 as FQGNSA. The CDR3 contains 15 residues. The CDR3 region is CASSFRPGYTDTQYF. The CDR3 DNA is TGTGCCAGCAGCTTCCGCCCGGGATACACAGATACGCAGTATTTT.

The V and J genes are TRBV11-2 and TRBJ2-2, with unresolved D. Germline CDR1 is SGHAT and CDR2 is FQNNGV. The V and J ends lost 0 bases and 2 bases respectively, with 7 bases between them. The CDR3 runs to 15 residues. Here the CDR3 reads CASSLDLRNTGELFF. The CDR3 DNA follows: TGTGCCAGCAGCTTAGATTTGCGTAACACCGGGGAGCTGTTTTTT.